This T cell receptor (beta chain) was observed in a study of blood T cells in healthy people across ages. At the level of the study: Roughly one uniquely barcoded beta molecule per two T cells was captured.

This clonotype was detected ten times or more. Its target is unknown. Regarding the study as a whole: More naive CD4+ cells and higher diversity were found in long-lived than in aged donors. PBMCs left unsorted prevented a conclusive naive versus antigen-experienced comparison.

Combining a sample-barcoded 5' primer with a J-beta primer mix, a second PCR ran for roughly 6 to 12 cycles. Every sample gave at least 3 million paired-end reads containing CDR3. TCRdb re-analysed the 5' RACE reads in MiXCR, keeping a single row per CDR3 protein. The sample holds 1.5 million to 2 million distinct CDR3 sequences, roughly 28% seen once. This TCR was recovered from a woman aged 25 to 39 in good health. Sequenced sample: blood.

The CDR3 DNA reads TGTGCCAGCAGTTTGAGGGTCGAATCGGGGGCCAACGTCCTGACTTTC. Translation: CASSLRVESGANVLTF. The V call is TRBV12-3 or TRBV12-4, the J call TRBJ2-6; D may be TRBD2 (5 bases). The V gene lost 3 bases and the J gene lost 4 bases, with 13 bases spanning the gap. This CDR3 is built from 16 residues.